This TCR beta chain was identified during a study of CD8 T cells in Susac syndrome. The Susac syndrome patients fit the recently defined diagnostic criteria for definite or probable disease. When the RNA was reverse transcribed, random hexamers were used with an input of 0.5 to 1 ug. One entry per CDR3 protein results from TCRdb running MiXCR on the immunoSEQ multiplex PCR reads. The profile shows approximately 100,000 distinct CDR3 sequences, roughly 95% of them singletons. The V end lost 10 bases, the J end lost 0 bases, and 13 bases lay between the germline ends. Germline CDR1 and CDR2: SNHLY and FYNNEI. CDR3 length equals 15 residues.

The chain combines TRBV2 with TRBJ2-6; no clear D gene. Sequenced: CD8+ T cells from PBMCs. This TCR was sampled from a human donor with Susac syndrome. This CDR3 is CAINTRFSGANVLTF. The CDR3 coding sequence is TGTGCCATAAACACCAGGTTCTCTGGGGCCAACGTCCTGACTTTC.